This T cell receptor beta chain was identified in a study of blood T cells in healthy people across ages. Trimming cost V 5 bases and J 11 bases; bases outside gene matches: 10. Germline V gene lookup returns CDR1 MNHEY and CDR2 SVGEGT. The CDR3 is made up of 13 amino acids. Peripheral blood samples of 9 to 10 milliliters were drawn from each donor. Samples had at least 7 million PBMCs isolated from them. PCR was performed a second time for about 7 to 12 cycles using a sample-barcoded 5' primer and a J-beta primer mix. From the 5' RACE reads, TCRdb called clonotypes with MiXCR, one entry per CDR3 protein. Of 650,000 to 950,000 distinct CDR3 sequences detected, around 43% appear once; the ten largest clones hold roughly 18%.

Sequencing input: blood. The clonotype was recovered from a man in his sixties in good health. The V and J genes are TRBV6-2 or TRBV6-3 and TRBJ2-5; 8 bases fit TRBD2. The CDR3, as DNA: TGTGCCAGCAGTGGGATTACAGCGGGGGAGCAGTACTTC. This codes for CASSGITAGEQYF.